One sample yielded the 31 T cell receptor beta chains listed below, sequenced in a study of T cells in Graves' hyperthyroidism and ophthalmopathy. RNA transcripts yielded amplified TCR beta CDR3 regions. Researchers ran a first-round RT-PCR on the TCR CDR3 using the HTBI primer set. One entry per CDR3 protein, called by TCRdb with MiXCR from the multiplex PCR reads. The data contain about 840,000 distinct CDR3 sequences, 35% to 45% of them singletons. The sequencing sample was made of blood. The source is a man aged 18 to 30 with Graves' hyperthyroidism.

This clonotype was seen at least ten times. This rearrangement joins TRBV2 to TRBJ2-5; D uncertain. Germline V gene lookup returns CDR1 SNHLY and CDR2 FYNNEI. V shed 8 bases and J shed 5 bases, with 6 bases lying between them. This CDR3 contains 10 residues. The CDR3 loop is CASLGETQYF. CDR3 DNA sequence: TGTGCCAGCCTGGGGGAGACCCAGTACTTC.

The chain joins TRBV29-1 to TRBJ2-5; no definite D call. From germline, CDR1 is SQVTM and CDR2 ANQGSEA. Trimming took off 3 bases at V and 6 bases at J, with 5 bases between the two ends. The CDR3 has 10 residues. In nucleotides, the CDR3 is TGCAGCGTTGATGGGCAGACCCAGTACTTC. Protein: CSVDGQTQYF. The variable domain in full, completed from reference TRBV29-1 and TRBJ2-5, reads SAVISQKPSRDICQRGTSLTIQCQVDSQVTMMFWYRQQPGQSLTLIATANQGSEATYESGFVIDKFPISRPNLTFSTLTVSNMSPEDSSIYLCSVDGQTQYFGPGTRLLVL.

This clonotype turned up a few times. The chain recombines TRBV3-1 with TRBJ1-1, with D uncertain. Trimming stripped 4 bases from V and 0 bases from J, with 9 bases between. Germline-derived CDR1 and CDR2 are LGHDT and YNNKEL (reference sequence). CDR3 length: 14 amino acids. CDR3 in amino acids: CASSPDGMNTEAFF. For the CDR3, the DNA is TGTGCCAGCAGCCCAGACGGGATGAACACTGAAGCTTTCTTT.

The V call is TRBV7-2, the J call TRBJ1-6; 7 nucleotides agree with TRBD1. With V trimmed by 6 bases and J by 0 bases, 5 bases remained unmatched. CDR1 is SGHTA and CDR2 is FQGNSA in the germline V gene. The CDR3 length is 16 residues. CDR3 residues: CASRPGGSSYNSPLHF. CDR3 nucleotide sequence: TGTGCCAGCAGACCAGGGGGGAGCTCCTATAATTCACCCCTCCACTTT.

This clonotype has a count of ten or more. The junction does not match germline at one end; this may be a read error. The CDR3 DNA reads as TGTGCTAGCAGCTTAGATTATGGAGAGACCCAGTACTTC. Translating it yields CASSLDYGETQYF. The chain recombines TRBV7-7 with TRBJ2-5; no reliable D call. The length of the CDR3 is 13 residues. Germline V lookup: CDR1 SSHAT, CDR2 FNYEAQ (reference sequence).

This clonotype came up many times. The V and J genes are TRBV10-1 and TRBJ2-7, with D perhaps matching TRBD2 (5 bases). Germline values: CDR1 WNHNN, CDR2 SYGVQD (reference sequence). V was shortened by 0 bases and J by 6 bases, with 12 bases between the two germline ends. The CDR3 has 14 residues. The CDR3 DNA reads TGCGCCAGCAGTGAGTCAGCGGCAGGAGGCGAGCAGTACTTC. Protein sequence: CASSESAAGGEQYF.

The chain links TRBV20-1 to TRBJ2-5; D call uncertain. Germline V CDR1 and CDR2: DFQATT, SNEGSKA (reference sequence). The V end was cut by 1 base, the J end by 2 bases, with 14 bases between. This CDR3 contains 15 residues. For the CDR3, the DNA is TGCAGTGCTAGAGTAGGCAGGCAACTTCAAGAGACCCAGTACTTC. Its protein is CSARVGRQLQETQYF.

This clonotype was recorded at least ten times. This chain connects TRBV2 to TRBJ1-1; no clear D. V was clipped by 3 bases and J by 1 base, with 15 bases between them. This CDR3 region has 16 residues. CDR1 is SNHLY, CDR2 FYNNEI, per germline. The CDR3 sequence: CASSDEEGLTNTEAFF. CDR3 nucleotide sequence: TGTGCCAGCAGTGATGAAGAGGGTTTAACGAACACTGAAGCTTTCTTT.

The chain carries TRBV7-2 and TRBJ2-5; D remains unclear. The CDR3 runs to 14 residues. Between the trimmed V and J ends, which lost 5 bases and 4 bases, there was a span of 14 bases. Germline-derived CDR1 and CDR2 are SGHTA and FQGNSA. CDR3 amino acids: CASSPYSSRETQYF. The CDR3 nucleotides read TGTGCCAGCAGCCCCTACTCATCCAGAGAGACCCAGTACTTC.

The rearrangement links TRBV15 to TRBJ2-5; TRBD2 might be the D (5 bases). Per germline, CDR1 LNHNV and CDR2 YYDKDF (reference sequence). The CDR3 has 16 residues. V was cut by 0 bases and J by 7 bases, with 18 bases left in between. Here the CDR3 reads CATSREYSGLDGTQYF. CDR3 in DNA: TGTGCCACCAGCAGAGAGTACTCCGGACTGGATGGGACCCAGTACTTC.

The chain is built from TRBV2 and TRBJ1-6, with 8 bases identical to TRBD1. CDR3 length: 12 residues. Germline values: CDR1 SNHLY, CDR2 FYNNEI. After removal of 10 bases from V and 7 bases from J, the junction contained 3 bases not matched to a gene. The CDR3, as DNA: TGTGCCAAGCGACAGGGGAATTCACCCCTCCACTTT. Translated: CAKRQGNSPLHF.

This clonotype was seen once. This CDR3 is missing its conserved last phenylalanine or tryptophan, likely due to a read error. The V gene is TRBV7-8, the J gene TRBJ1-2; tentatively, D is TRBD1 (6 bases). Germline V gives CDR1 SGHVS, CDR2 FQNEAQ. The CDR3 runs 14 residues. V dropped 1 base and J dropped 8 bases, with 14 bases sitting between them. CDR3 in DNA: TGTGCCAGCAGCTTAGGAGGGGGTCCGGGCGGCTACACCCTC. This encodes CASSLGGGPGGYTL.

The CDR3 is CASSDRQGRWDSNQPQHF. As DNA, the CDR3 is TGTGCCAGCAGTGACCGACAGGGCCGGTGGGATAGCAATCAGCCCCAGCATTTT. The chain joins TRBV2 to TRBJ1-5; 7 positions match TRBD1. V lost 3 bases to trimming and J lost 0 bases; unmatched junction nucleotides: 11. CDR3 length equals 18 residues. The V gene's germline CDR1 is SNHLY and CDR2 FYNNEI.

The CDR3 region is CASSPDAGVYEQYF. The DNA of the CDR3 is TGCGCCAGCAGCCCTGACGCAGGGGTCTACGAGCAGTACTTC. The chain couples TRBV5-1 to TRBJ2-7; TRBD1 might be the D (6 bases). The germline V and J ends were trimmed by 4 bases and 3 bases, with 14 bases remaining between them. CDR1 is SGHRS and CDR2 is YFSETQ in the germline V gene. The CDR3 totals 14 residues.

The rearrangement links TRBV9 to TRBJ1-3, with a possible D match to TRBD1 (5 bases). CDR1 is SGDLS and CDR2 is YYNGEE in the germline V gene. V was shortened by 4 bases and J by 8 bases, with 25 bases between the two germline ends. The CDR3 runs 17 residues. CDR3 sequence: CASSYDSPMVEGYTIYF. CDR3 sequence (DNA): TGTGCCAGCAGCTACGACAGCCCTATGGTTGAAGGCTACACCATATATTTT.

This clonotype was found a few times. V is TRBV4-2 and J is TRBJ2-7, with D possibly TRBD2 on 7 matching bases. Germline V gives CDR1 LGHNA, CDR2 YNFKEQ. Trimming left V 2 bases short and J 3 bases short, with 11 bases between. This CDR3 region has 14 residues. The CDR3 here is CASSQNRDYYEQYF. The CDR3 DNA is TGTGCCAGCAGCCAAAACAGGGACTACTACGAGCAGTACTTC.

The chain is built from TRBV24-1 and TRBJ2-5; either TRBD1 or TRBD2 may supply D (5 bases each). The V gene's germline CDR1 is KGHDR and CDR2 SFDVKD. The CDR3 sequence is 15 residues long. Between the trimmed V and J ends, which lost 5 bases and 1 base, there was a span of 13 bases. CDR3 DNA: TGTGCCACCAGTGTCGAGGGACGGCTCCAAGAGACCCAGTACTTC. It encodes CATSVEGRLQETQYF.

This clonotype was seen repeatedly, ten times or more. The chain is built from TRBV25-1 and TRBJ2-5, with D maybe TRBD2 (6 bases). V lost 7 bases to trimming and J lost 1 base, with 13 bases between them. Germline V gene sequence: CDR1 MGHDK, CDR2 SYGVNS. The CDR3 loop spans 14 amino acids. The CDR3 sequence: CASKRGSGQETQYF. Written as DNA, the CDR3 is TGTGCCAGCAAAAGAGGTAGCGGCCAAGAGACCCAGTACTTC.

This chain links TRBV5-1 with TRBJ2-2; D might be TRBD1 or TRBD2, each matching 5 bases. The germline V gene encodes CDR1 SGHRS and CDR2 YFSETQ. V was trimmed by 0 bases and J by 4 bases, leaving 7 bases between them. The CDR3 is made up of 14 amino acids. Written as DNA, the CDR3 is TGCGCCAGCAGCTTGGCAGGGACCACCGGGGAGCTGTTTTTT. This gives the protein CASSLAGTTGELFF.

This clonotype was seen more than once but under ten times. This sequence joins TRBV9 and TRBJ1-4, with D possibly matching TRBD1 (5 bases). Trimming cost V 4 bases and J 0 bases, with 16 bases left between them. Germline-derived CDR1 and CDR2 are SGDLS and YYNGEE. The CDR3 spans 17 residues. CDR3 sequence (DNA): TGTGCCAGCAGCACAACCCCAGAGGGGCCAACTAATGAAAAACTGTTTTTT. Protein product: CASSTTPEGPTNEKLFF.

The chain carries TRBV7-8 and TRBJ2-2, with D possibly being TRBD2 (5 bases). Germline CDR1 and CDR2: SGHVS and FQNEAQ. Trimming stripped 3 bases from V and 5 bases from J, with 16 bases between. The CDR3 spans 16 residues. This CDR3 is CASSFVGLGETGELFF. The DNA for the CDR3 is TGTGCCAGCAGCTTCGTCGGACTCGGCGAGACCGGGGAGCTGTTTTTT.

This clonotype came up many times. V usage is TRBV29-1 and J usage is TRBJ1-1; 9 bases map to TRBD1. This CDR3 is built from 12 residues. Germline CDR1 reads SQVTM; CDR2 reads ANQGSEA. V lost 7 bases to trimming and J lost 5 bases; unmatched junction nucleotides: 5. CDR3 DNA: TGCAGCGGCGACAGGGGGGGGACTGAAGCTTTCTTT. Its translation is CSGDRGGTEAFF.

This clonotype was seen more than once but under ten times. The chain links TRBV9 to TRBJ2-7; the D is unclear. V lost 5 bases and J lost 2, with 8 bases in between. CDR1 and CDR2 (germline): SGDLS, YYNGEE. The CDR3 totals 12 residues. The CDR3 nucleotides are TGTGCCAGCAGGGCACCTGCCTACGAGCAGTACTTC. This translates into CASRAPAYEQYF.

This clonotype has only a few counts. The CDR3, as DNA: TGCGCCAGCAGCCTAACGGGACGGAAAGCCTACGAGCAGTACTTC. Translating it yields CASSLTGRKAYEQYF. This chain joins TRBV5-1 and TRBJ2-7; tentatively, D is TRBD1 or TRBD2 (5 bases each). Germline-derived CDR1 and CDR2 are SGHRS and YFSETQ. V shed 4 bases and J shed 2 bases, with 16 bases lying between them. The CDR3 consists of 15 residues. The whole variable domain, remainder taken from reference TRBV5-1 and TRBJ2-7, is KAGVTQTPRYLIKTRGQQVTLSCSPISGHRSVSWYQQTPGQGLQFLFEYFSETQRNKGNFPGRFSGRQFSNSRSEMNVSTLELGDSALYLCASSLTGRKAYEQYFGPGTRLTVT.

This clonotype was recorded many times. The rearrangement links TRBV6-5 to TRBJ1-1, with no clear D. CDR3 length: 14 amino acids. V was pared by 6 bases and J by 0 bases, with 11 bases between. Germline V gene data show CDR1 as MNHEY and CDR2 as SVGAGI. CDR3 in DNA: TGTGCCAGCAGATCACTGAGCATGAACACTGAAGCTTTCTTT. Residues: CASRSLSMNTEAFF.

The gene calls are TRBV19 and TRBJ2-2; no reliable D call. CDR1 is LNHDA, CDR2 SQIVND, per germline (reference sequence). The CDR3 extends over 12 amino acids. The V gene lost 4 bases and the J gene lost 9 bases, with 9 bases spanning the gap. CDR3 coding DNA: TGTGCCAGTAGTACAGACTTGTGGGAGCTGTTTTTT. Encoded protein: CASSTDLWELFF.

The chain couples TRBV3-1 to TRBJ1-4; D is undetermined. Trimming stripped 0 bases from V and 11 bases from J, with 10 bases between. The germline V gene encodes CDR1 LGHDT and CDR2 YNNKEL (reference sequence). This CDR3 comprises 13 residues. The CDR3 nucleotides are TGTGCCAGCAGCCAAGATCTTACCGCCAAACTGTTTTTT. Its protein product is CASSQDLTAKLFF.

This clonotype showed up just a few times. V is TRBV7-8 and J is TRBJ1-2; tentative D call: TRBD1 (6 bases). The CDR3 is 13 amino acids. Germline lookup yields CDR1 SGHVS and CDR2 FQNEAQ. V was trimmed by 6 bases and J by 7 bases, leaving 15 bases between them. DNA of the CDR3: TGTGCCAGCAGTTTGTACAGGGAGAGTGGCTACACCTTC. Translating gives CASSLYRESGYTF. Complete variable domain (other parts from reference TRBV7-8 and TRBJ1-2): GAGVSQSPRYKVAKRGQDVALRCDPISGHVSLFWYQQALGQGPEFLTYFQNEAQLDKSGLPSDRFFAERPEGSVSTLKIQRTQQEDSAVYLCASSLYRESGYTFGSGTRLTVV.

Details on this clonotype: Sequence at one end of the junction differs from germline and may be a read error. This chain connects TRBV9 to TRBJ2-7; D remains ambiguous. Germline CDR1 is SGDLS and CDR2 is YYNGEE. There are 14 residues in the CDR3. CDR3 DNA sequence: TGCGCCAGCAGCCAAGCACCAGTTTCCTACGAGCAGTACTTC. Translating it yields CASSQAPVSYEQYF.

The CDR3 sequence is CSLAGQGYEQYF. Here the CDR3 DNA reads TGCAGCTTAGCGGGACAGGGATACGAGCAGTACTTC. This rearrangement joins TRBV29-1 to TRBJ2-7; possible D gene TRBD1, 9 bases. Germline loops: CDR1 SQVTM, CDR2 ANQGSEA. Trimming removed 8 bases from V and 4 bases from J, with 15 bases in between. The CDR3 has 12 residues.

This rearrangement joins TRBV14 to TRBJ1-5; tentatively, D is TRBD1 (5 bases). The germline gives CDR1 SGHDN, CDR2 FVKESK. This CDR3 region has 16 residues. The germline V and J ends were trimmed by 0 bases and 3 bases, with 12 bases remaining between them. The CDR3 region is CASSQDGSGINQPQHF. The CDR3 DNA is TGTGCCAGCAGCCAAGATGGATCAGGGATCAATCAGCCCCAGCATTTT. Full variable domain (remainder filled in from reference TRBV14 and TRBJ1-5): EAGVTQFPSHSVIEKGQTVTLRCDPISGHDNLYWYRRVMGKEIKFLLHFVKESKQDESGMPNNRFLAERTGGTYSTLKVQPAELEDSGVYFCASSQDGSGINQPQHFGDGTRLSIL.